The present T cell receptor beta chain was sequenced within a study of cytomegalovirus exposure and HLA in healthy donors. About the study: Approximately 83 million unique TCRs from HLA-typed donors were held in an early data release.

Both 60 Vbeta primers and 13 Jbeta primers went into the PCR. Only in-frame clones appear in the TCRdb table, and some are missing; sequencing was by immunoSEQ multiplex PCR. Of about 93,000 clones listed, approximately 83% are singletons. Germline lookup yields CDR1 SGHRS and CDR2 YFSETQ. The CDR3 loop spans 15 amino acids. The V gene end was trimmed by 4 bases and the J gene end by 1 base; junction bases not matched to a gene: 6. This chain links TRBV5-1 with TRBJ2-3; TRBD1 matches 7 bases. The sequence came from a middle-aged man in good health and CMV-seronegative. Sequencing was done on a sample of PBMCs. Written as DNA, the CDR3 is TGCGCCAGCAGCCCCGTGGACAGGCGCACAGATACGCAGTATTTT. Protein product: CASSPVDRRTDTQYF. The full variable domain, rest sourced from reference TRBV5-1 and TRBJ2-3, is KAGVTQTPRYLIKTRGQQVTLSCSPISGHRSVSWYQQTPGQGLQFLFEYFSETQRNKGNFPGRFSGRQFSNSRSEMNVSTLELGDSALYLCASSPVDRRTDTQYFGPGTRLTVL.